This T cell receptor (beta chain) appears in the sequencing data of a study of shared clonotypes between healthy human individuals. Whole-study context: CD8 memory received one plate per donor, CD8 naive two, CD4 memory three and CD4 naive three.

Study conclusions and caveats: Enrolling few donors narrowed the genetic and exposure-history diversity that was represented.

To note about this clone: As yet, its antigen is unknown. Other DNA variants within this sample encode the same CDR3.

The method was immunoSEQ multiplex PCR; TCRdb's version includes in-frame clones alone and lacks a portion of them. Here the sample spans around 2.5 million clones, over 85% being singletons. The origin of this receptor is a man aged 18 to 29 in good health. Some clones in this sample may be carry-over from other donors' samples. Sequenced sample: naive CD4+ T cells from PBMCs. Documented subset: CD45RA+ positively selected.

CDR3 in amino acids: CAISESAEAFF. Here the CDR3 DNA reads TGTGCCATCAGTGAGTCGGCTGAAGCTTTCTTT. The chain carries TRBV10-3 and TRBJ1-1, with unresolved D. This CDR3 spans 11 amino acids. Germline V gene sequence: CDR1 ENHRY, CDR2 SYGVKD. V lost 0 bases to trimming and J lost 6 bases, with 2 bases between them.